Each of the 17 T cell receptor beta chains below was sequenced from the same sample in a study of Graves' ophthalmopathy and Graves' hyperthyroidism (dated by TCRdb to the late 2010s). The sample was run on an Illumina HiSeq 2000. For repertoire sequencing, the TCR beta CDR3 regions were amplified from RNA transcripts. The first round of RT-PCR was done with HTBI primers and the Qiagen OneStep RT-PCR kit, and was followed by a second round of multiplex PCR, then size selection and purification. In-frame beta chains were kept once TCRdb had trimmed the public reads at Q25 with fastp and called clones with MiXCR. One record per CDR3 amino acid sequence lists the most common genes and DNA. The sample yields over 650,000 distinct CDR3 sequences; about two fifths were counted once. The ten most abundant clones make up 3.3% of the sample. The sequenced sample was peripheral blood. The receptor source for this set is an adult man with Graves' ophthalmopathy.

The table lists this clonotype with a few counts. This rearrangement joins TRBV19 to TRBJ2-2, with 8 nucleotides matching TRBD2. Per the germline V gene, CDR1 is LNHDA and CDR2 is SQIVND (reference sequence). Trimming cost V 7 bases and J 5 bases; bases outside gene matches: 12. The length of the CDR3 is 16 residues. The CDR3 region is CASTPSAGLETGELFF. In DNA, the CDR3 is TGTGCCAGTACCCCATCAGCGGGACTAGAAACCGGGGAGCTGTTTTTT.

The chain employs TRBV10-2 and TRBJ2-7; 7 bases fit TRBD2. The J call may be wrong; the DNA end is better matched by TRBJ2-1. This CDR3 spans 14 amino acids. Germline CDR1 and CDR2: WSHSY and SAAADI. CDR3 in amino acids: CASSEGGGYNEQFF. CDR3 bases: TGCGCCAGCAGTGAGGGCGGGGGCTACAATGAGCAGTTCTTC.

About this clonotype itself: Just one base apart from a much larger clone, this may be a read error. In DNA form, the CDR3 reads TGTGCCAGCAGTGGTCAGGGCCCTGACTATGGCTACACCTTC. It codes for CASSGQGPDYGYTF. V and J are TRBV2 and TRBJ1-2, with D tentatively TRBD1 (5 bases). The CDR3 extends over 14 amino acids. Trimming shortened V by 4 bases and J by 3 bases, and 12 bases separated the two germline ends. Germline CDR1 and CDR2: SNHLY and FYNNEI.

This clonotype showed up just a few times. The chain recombines TRBV5-1 with TRBJ2-5; D is perhaps TRBD1 (5 bases). The CDR3 has 15 amino acids. Trimming pared 0 bases from V and 2 bases from J, leaving 11 bases between. CDR1 and CDR2 (germline): SGHRS, YFSETQ. The CDR3 spells CASSLVWGRQETQYF. CDR3 nucleotide sequence: TGCGCCAGCAGCTTGGTTTGGGGCAGACAAGAGACCCAGTACTTC.

This clonotype was observed at least ten times. The chain couples TRBV5-1 to TRBJ1-2; 8 bases align to TRBD1. CDR3 size: 12 residues. Germline CDR1 and CDR2: SGHRS and YFSETQ. V lost 5 bases, J lost 8 bases, and 5 bases stayed unmatched. The CDR3 is CASSYDRGGYTF. CDR3 coding DNA: TGCGCCAGCAGTTACGACAGGGGAGGCTACACCTTC.

This clonotype has a count of ten or more. CDR3 protein: CASSLERRSEQYF. CDR3 DNA sequence: TGTGCCAGCAGCTTAGAACGGCGAAGCGAGCAGTACTTC. This chain joins TRBV7-9 and TRBJ2-7; no firm D call. The length of the CDR3 is 13 residues. The germline V and J ends were trimmed by 1 base and 6 bases, with 10 bases remaining between them. Germline V CDR1 and CDR2: SEHNR, FQNEAQ (reference sequence). Complete variable domain (other parts from reference TRBV7-9 and TRBJ2-7): DTGVSQNPRHKITKRGQNVTFRCDPISEHNRLYWYRQTLGQGPEFLTYFQNEAQLEKSRLLSDRFSAERPKGSFSTLEIQRTEQGDSAMYLCASSLERRSEQYFGPGTRLTVT.

Comment on this clonotype: A read error may be the cause here, since a much bigger clone is one base away. The CDR3 ends on some other residue instead of the conserved phenylalanine or tryptophan, so this is likely a read error. V is TRBV2 and J is TRBJ1-1, with TRBD1 as a possible D gene (5 bases). CDR1 and CDR2 (germline): SNHLY, FYNNEI. The CDR3 is 15 residues long. V was cut by 4 bases and J by 4 bases, with 16 bases left in between. Here the CDR3 DNA reads TGTGCCAGCAGTGGTCGACAACCTGGGGGCACTGAAGCTTTCCTT. Amino acid sequence: CASSGRQPGGTEAFL.

This chain joins TRBV12-5 and TRBJ2-2, with 7 bases fitting TRBD1. Trimming at V came to 1 base and at J to 1 base, leaving 3 bases not matched to a gene. CDR1 is LGHNT, CDR2 FRNRAP, per germline. The CDR3 totals 16 residues. The DNA of the CDR3 is TGTGCTAGTGGTTTGGATTGGACAGGGAACACCGGGGAGCTGTTTTTT. Amino acid sequence: CASGLDWTGNTGELFF.

The chain uses TRBV29-1 and TRBJ2-6; D gene unclear. CDR1 and CDR2 (germline): SQVTM, ANQGSEA. CDR3 length: 12 amino acids. The CDR3 region has the DNA TGCAGTTCCAGCTCTGGGGCCAACGTCCTGACTTTC. Residues: CSSSSGANVLTF.

This clonotype showed up just a few times. The chain recombines TRBV19 with TRBJ1-3; the D gene is possibly TRBD1 (6 bases). Germline values: CDR1 LNHDA, CDR2 SQIVND (reference sequence). This CDR3 contains 15 residues. Between the trimmed V and J ends, which lost 5 bases and 0 bases, there was a span of 11 bases. The CDR3 protein is CASSGQPYSGNTIYF. The CDR3, as DNA: TGTGCCAGTAGTGGACAGCCTTACTCTGGAAACACCATATATTTT.

The CDR3 sequence: CASSPPSGTGDWEQYF. CDR3 nucleotides: TGTGCCAGCAGCCCCCCTTCCGGGACAGGGGATTGGGAGCAGTACTTC. The chain uses TRBV5-8 and TRBJ2-7; 10 bases map to TRBD1. V dropped 4 bases and J dropped 7; count of bases not matched to a gene: 14. The CDR3 covers 16 residues. Germline CDR1 and CDR2: SGHTS and YDEGEE.

This clonotype was counted a few times. This sequence joins TRBV12-3 or TRBV12-4 and TRBJ1-1; D gene uncertain. Trimming cost V 7 bases and J 0 bases, with 12 bases left between them. The CDR3 totals 14 residues. CDR3 loop: CASNPRRMNTEAFF. CDR3 bases: TGTGCCAGCAACCCGCGTAGAATGAACACTGAAGCTTTCTTT.

The V call is TRBV6-4, the J call TRBJ2-7; D possibly corresponds to TRBD2 (7 bases). This CDR3 comprises 16 residues. With 3 bases removed from V and 0 bases from J, the gap between germline ends came to 15 bases. Per germline, CDR1 MRHNA and CDR2 SNTAGT. The CDR3 region has the DNA TGTGCCAGCAGTGAAGCGTTGGGGGGGCTCTCCTACGAGCAGTACTTC. Translating gives CASSEALGGLSYEQYF.

This clonotype occurred many times. This chain joins TRBV10-3 and TRBJ1-4, with TRBD1 matching 10 bases. Germline V gene data show CDR1 as ENHRY and CDR2 as SYGVKD. This CDR3 has 14 amino acids. The junction had 3 bases not matched to a gene; V was cut back by 6 bases and J by 5 bases. CDR3 sequence: CAIRRTGGNEKLFF. CDR3 in DNA: TGTGCCATCAGACGGACAGGGGGGAATGAAAAACTGTTTTTT.

V usage is TRBV12-3 or TRBV12-4 and J usage is TRBJ1-5; the D gene is possibly TRBD1 (6 bases). Trimming removed 8 bases from V and 16 bases from J, with 27 bases in between. This CDR3 has 14 residues. This CDR3 is CASGPGRGASAPHF. The CDR3 region has the DNA TGTGCCAGCGGACCGGGACGGGGGGCATCAGCCCCCCATTTT.

The V gene is TRBV2, the J gene TRBJ2-5; D is possibly TRBD2 (6 bases). The CDR3 totals 16 residues. The V gene lost 11 bases and the J gene lost 7 bases, with 29 bases spanning the gap. Germline CDR1 reads SNHLY; CDR2 reads FYNNEI. In DNA form, the CDR3 reads TGTGCCTGGAGGTCGGGCTGGCCTAGCGTAGGTGTGACCCAGTACTTC. It is translated as CAWRSGWPSVGVTQYF.

This clonotype was counted between two and nine times. Here the CDR3 DNA reads TGTGCCAGCAGCTTAGCGAGACTAGCGGGAGCCTCCGAGCAGTACTTC. Protein sequence: CASSLARLAGASEQYF. The rearrangement links TRBV7-9 to TRBJ2-7, with TRBD2 matching over 12 bases. The CDR3 contains 16 residues. With V trimmed by 0 bases and J by 6 bases, 6 bases remained unmatched. Looked up from germline, CDR1 is SEHNR and CDR2 is FQNEAQ (reference sequence).